This note documents a single T cell receptor beta chain sequence. The source of the sample is a study of blood T cell repertoires in COVID-19. Whole-study context: Specimens from acute and convalescent COVID-19 originated in the United States, Italy and Spain. In each case, the material was cDNA or gDNA derived from T cells, B-cell-depleted T cells, or PBMCs.

As originally analysed: Amplification with reference gene primers provided the estimates of nucleated cell counts. The data were produced by immunoSEQ multiplex PCR, yet TCRdb's version contains in-frame clones alone and is incomplete. V, J and clone size reflect that table, while D and trimming were determined from the DNA. Of approximately 90,000 clones listed, roughly 88% are singletons. The receptor's source is an elderly woman with active or convalescent COVID-19. Sequencing was performed on peripheral blood.

The CDR3 is CAWSRGGPLGETQYF. CDR3 nucleotide sequence: TGTGCCTGGAGTAGGGGGGGCCCCCTGGGAGAGACCCAGTACTTC. The J gene is TRBJ2-5, the V gene TRBV30; D might be TRBD2 (7 bases). The germline gives CDR1 GTSNPN, CDR2 SVGIG (reference sequence). V lost 2 bases to trimming and J lost 4 bases, with 17 bases between them. There are 15 residues in the CDR3.